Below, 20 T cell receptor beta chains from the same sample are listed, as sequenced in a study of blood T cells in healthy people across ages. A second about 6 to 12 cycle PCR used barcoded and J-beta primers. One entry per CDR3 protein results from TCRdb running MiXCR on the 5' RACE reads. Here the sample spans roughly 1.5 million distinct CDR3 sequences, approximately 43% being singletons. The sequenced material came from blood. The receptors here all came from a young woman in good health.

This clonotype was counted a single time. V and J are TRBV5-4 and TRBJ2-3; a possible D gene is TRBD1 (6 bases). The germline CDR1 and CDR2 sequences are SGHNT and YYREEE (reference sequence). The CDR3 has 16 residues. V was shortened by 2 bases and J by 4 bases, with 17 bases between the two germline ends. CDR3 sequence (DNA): TGTGCCAGCAGCTTCCGAAAACAGGGTATCTCAGATACGCAGTATTTT. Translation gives CASSFRKQGISDTQYF.

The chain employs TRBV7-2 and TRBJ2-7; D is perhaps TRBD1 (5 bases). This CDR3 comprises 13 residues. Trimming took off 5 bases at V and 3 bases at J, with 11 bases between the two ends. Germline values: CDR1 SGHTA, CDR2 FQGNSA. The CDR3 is CASSVRQYYEQYF. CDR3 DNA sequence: TGTGCCAGCAGCGTCCGACAGTACTACGAGCAGTACTTC.

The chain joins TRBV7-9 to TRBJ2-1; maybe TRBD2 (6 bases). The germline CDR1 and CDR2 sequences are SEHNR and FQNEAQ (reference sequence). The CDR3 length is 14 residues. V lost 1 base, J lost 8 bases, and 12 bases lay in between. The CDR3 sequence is CASSLGAGRHEQFF. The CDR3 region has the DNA TGTGCCAGCAGCTTAGGGGCCGGGAGACATGAGCAGTTCTTC.

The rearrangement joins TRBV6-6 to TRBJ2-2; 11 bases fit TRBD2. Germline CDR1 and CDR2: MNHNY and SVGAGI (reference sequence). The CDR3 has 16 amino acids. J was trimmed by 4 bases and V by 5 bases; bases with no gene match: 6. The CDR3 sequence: CASSETSGVFTGELFF. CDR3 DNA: TGTGCCAGCAGTGAGACTAGCGGGGTTTTCACCGGGGAGCTGTTTTTT.

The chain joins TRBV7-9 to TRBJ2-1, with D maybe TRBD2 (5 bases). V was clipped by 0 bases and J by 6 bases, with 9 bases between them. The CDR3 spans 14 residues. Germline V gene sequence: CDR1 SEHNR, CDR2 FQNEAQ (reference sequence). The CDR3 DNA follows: TGTGCCAGCAGCTTAGCGGGAGTGTTCAATGAGCAGTTCTTC. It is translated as CASSLAGVFNEQFF.

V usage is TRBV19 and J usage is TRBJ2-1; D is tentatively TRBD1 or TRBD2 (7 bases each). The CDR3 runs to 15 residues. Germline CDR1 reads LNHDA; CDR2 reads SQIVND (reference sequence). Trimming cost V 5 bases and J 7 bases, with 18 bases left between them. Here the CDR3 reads CASSVGEGAPNEQFF. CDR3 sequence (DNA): TGTGCCAGTAGTGTGGGGGAGGGGGCGCCGAATGAGCAGTTCTTC. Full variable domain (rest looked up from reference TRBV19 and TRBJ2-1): DGGITQSPKYLFRKEGQNVTLSCEQNLNHDAMYWYRQDPGQGLRLIYYSQIVNDFQKGDIAEGYSVSREKKESFPLTVTSAQKNPTAFYLCASSVGEGAPNEQFFGPGTRLTVL.

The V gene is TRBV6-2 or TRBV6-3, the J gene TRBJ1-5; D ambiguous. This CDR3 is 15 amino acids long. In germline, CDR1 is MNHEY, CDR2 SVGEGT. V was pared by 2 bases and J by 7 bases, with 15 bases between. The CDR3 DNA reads TGTGCCAGCAGTTACATGCAGATGGGTGGCCAGCCCCAGCATTTT. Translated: CASSYMQMGGQPQHF.

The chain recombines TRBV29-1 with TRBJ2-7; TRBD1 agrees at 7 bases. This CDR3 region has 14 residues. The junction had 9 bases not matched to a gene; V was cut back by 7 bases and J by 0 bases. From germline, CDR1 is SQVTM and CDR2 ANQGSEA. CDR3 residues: CSAKGTAFSYEQYF. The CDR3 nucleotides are TGCAGCGCCAAGGGGACAGCTTTCTCCTACGAGCAGTACTTC.

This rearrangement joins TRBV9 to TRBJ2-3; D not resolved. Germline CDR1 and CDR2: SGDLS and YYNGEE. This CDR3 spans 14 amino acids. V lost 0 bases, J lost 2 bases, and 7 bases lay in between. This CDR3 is CASSVVDDTDTQYF. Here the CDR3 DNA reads TGTGCCAGCAGCGTAGTGGACGACACAGATACGCAGTATTTT. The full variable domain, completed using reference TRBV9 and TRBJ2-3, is DSGVTQTPKHLITATGQRVTLRCSPRSGDLSVYWYQQSLDQGLQFLIQYYNGEERAKGNILERFSAQQFPDLHSELNLSSLELGDSALYFCASSVVDDTDTQYFGPGTRLTVL.

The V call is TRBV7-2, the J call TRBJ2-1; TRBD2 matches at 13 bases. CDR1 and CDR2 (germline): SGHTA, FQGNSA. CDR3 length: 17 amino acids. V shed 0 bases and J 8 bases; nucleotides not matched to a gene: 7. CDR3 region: CASSLAWTSGSGYEQFF. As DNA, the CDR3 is TGTGCCAGCAGCTTAGCGTGGACTAGCGGGAGTGGCTATGAGCAGTTCTTC.

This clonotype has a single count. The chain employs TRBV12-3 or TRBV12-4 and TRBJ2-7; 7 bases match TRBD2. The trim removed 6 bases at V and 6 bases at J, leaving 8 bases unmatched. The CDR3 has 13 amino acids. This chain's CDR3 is CASRAGPRREQYF. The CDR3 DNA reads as TGTGCCAGCAGAGCGGGACCCCGGCGCGAGCAGTACTTC.

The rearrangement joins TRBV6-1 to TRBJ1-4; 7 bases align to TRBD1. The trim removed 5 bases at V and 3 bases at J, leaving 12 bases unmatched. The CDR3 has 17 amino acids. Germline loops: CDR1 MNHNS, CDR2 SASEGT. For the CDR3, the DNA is TGTGCCAGCAGTCCCCGGGACAGACCGATTTCTAATGAAAAACTGTTTTTT. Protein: CASSPRDRPISNEKLFF.

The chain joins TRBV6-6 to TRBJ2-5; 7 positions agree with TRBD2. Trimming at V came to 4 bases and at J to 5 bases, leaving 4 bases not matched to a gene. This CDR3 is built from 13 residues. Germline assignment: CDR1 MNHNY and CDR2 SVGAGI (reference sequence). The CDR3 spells CASSSRLAETQYF. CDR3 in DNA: TGTGCCAGCAGTTCCCGACTAGCTGAGACCCAGTACTTC.

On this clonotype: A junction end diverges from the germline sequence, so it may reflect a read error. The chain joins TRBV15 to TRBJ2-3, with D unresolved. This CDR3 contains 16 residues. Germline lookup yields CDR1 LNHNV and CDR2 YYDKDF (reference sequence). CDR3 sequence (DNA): TGTGCCTCCAGCAGAAGAACCGGGCACCCCACAGATACGCAGTATTTT. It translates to CASSRRTGHPTDTQYF.

CDR3 DNA sequence: TGTGCCATCAGCAAAACTAGCGCGAGCTCCTACAATGAGCAGTTCTTC. Translated, it gives CAISKTSASSYNEQFF. The gene calls are TRBV10-3 and TRBJ2-1; 7 bases are a match to TRBD2. From germline, CDR1 is ENHRY and CDR2 SYGVKD. V was clipped by 6 bases and J by 0 bases; unmatched bases: 8. The CDR3 extends over 16 amino acids.

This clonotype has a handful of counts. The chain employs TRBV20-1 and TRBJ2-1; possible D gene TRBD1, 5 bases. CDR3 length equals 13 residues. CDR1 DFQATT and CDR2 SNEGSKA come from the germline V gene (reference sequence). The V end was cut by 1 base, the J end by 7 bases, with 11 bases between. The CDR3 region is CSARGHPGNEQFF. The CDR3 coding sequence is TGCAGTGCTAGAGGGCACCCAGGGAATGAGCAGTTCTTC.

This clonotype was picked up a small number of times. The CDR3 protein is CASSSGQFNTGELFF. In nucleotides, the CDR3 is TGCGCCAGCAGCTCGGGACAGTTCAACACCGGGGAGCTGTTTTTT. V is TRBV5-1 and J is TRBJ2-2, with 7 nucleotides matching TRBD1. The V and J ends lost 3 bases and 2 bases, in that order; junction bases with no gene match: 4. This CDR3 contains 15 residues. Germline lookup yields CDR1 SGHRS and CDR2 YFSETQ.

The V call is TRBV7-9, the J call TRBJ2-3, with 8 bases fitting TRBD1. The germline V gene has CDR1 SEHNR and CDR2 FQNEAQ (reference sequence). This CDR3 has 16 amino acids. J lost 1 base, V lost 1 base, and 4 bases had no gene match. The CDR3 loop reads CASSLGAGGRTDTQYF. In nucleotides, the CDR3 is TGTGCCAGCAGCTTAGGGGCAGGGGGCCGCACAGATACGCAGTATTTT.

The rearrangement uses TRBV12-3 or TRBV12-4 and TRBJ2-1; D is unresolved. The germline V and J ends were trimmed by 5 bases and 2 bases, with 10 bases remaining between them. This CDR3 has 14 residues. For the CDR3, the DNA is TGTGCCAGCAGTGTGGGAAACGCCTACAATGAGCAGTTCTTC. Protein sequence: CASSVGNAYNEQFF.

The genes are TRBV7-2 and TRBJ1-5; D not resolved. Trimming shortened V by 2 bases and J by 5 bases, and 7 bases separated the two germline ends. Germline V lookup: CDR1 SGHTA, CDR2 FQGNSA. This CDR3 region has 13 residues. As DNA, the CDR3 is TGTGCCAGCAGCTTAAGGAGCCATCAGCCCCAGCATTTT. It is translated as CASSLRSHQPQHF. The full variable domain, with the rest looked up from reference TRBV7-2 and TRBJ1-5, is GAGVSQSPSNKVTEKGKDVELRCDPISGHTALYWYRQSLGQGLEFLIYFQGNSAPDKSGLPSDRFSAERTGGSVSTLTIQRTQQEDSAVYLCASSLRSHQPQHFGDGTRLSIL.